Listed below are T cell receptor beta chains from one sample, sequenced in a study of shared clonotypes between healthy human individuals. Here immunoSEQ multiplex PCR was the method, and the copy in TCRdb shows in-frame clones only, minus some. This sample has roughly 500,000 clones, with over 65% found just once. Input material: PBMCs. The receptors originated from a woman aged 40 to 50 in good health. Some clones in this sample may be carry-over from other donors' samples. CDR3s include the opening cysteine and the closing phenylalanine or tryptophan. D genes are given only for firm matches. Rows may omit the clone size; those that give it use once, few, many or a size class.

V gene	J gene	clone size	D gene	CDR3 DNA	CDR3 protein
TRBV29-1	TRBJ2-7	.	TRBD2	TGCAGCGTCCTGGGACTAGCGGGAGAAATCTACGAGCAGTACTTC	CSVLGLAGEIYEQYF
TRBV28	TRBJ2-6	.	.	TGTGCCAGCAGTTTATTGACAGACTCTGGGGCCAACGTCCTGACTTTC	CASSLLTDSGANVLTF
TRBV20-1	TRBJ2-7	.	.	TGCAGTGCTGGTCCCTACGAGCAGTACTTC	CSAGPYEQYF
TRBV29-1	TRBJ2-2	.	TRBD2	TGCAGCGCCAGGACTAGCGGGATCGGGGAGCTGTTTTTT	CSARTSGIGELFF
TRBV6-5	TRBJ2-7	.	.	TGTGCCAGCAGTTACCGCCGGGACGGGGCCTACGAGCAGTACTTC	CASSYRRDGAYEQYF
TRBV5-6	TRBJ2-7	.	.	TGTGCCAGCAGAACACACCCCAGAGGTCCCGCCACCTACGAGCAGTACTTC	CASRTHPRGPATYEQYF
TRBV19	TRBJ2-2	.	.	TGTGCCAGTAGTTCCATGGATGGGACCGGGGAGCTGTTTTTT	CASSSMDGTGELFF
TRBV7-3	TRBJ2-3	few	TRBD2	TGTGCCAGCAGCCCTCAAGCGGGAGTTTCAGATACGCAGTATTTT	CASSPQAGVSDTQYF
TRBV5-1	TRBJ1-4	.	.	TGCGCCAGCAGCCCCGGACGATCGGGGGATGAAAAACTGTTTTTT	CASSPGRSGDEKLFF
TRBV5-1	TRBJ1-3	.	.	TGCGCCAGCAGCTTGGCTGGGTACGGAAACACCATATATTTT	CASSLAGYGNTIYF
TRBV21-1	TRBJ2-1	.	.	TGTGCCAGCAGCATCCCCGACATACATGGCCCCCGGTCCTACAATGAGCAGTTCTTC	CASSIPDIHGPRSYNEQFF
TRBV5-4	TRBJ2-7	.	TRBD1	TGTGCCAGCAGGAAGGACAGGGCCACTTATGGGGAGCAGTACTTC	CASRKDRATYGEQYF
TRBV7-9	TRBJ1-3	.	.	TGTGCCAGCAGCTCCGACACGAGAAACACCATATATTTT	CASSSDTRNTIYF
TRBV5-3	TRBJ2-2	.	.	TGTGCCAGAAGCGAGACACTCGACGGGGGGAACACCGGGGAGCTGTTTTTT	CARSETLDGGNTGELFF
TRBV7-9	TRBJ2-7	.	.	TGTGCCAGCAGCTTAACGACTAGTATCTACGAGCAGTACTTC	CASSLTTSIYEQYF
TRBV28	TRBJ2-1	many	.	TGTGCCAGCAGTTTGCCCGGTGGAGTGTCCTACAATGAGCAGTTCTTC	CASSLPGGVSYNEQFF
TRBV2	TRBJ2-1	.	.	TGTGCCAGTCCCGACTCCGGCGGGTCCTACAATGAGCAGTTCTTC	CASPDSGGSYNEQFF
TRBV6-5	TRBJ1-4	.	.	TGTGCCAGCAGTTACTCAGGGGAACGGAATGAAAAACTGTTTTTT	CASSYSGERNEKLFF
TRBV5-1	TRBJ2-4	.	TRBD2	TGCGCCAGCAGCAAGACTAGCGGGACACAAATTCAGTACTTC	CASSKTSGTQIQYF
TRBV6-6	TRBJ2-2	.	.	TGTGCCAGCAGTTACTCGTTTAGATCTACCGGGGAGCTGTTTTTT	CASSYSFRSTGELFF
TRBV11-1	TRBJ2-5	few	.	TGTGCCAGCAGCCACACCAATGTTGGGCCCTACTTGTCGGAGACCCAGTACTTC	CASSHTNVGPYLSETQYF
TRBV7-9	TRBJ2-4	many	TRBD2	TGTGCCAGCAGCCTGCGGGAGGCCAAAAACATTCAGTACTTC	CASSLREAKNIQYF
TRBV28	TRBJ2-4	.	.	TGTGCCAGCAGCCGGGGCGCGCGAGGCATGGCGGACCTAGCCAAAAACATTCAGTACTTC	CASSRGARGMADLAKNIQYF
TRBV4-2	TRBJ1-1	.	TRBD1	TGTGCCAGCAGCCGAGGACAGGAGCACACTGAAGCTTTCTTT	CASSRGQEHTEAFF
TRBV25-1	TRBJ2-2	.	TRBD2	TGTGCCAGCAGGCCGGGACTAGCGGACACCGGGGAGCTGTTTTTT	CASRPGLADTGELFF
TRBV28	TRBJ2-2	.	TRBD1	TGTGCCAGCAGTTACCGGGACAGGGGTATCCCCGGGGAGCTGTTTTTT	CASSYRDRGIPGELFF
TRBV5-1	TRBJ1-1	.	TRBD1	TGCGCCAGCAGCTTGGCCCCGTTGGGACAGGGAGGAGCTTTCTTT	CASSLAPLGQGGAFF
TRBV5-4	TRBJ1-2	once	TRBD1	TGTGCCAGCAGCACGCGGACAGGGGGCTATGGCTACACCTTC	CASSTRTGGYGYTF
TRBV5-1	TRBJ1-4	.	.	TGCGCCAGCAGCTCTTCAACTGAGACCAATGAAAAACTGTTTTTT	CASSSSTETNEKLFF
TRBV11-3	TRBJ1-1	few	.	TGTGCCAGCAGCTTTTCCGGGAACACTGAAGCTTTCTTT	CASSFSGNTEAFF
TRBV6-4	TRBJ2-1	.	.	TGTGCCAGCAGTGATAGTCCGGACTCCTACAATGAGCAGTTCTTC	CASSDSPDSYNEQFF
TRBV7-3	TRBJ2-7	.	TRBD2	TGTGCCAGCAGCCCAACGGGACTAGCGGGAGACGAGCAGTACTTC	CASSPTGLAGDEQYF
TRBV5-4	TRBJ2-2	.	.	TGTGCCAGCAGCCCAGGACCTCGTTCGAGCGGGGAGCTGTTTTTT	CASSPGPRSSGELFF
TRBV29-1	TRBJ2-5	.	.	TGCAGCGCAAAAGGGATACCCGTAGAGACCCAGTACTTC	CSAKGIPVETQYF
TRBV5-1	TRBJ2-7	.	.	TGCGCCAGCAGCTTACCCGGGAGCTCCTACGAGCAGTACTTC	CASSLPGSSYEQYF
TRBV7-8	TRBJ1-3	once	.	TGTGCCAGCAGCTCCAGTGGGAGGGGCGGTGGAAACACCATATATTTT	CASSSSGRGGGNTIYF
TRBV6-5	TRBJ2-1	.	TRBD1	TGTGCCAGCAGGACCGGGACAGGGTTTTCCAATGAGCAGTTCTTC	CASRTGTGFSNEQFF
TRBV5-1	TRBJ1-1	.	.	TGCGCCAGCAGCTGGGATGGGATTGCCACTGAAGCTTTCTTT	CASSWDGIATEAFF
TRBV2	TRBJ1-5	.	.	TGTGCCAGCAGTGGGGCAAATAGCAATCAGCCCCAGCATTTT	CASSGANSNQPQHF
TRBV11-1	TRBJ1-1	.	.	TGTGCCAGCAGCCCAATGGATGTCTCAAGTTTCTTT	CASSPMDVSSFF
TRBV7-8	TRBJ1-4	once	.	TGTGCCAGCAGCTTACGACCGCAGATTGCAACTAATGAAAAACTGTTTTTT	CASSLRPQIATNEKLFF
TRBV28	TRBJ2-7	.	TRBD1	TGTGCCAGCAGTTTAATGTACAGGGGAAGTCACGAGCAGTACTTC	CASSLMYRGSHEQYF